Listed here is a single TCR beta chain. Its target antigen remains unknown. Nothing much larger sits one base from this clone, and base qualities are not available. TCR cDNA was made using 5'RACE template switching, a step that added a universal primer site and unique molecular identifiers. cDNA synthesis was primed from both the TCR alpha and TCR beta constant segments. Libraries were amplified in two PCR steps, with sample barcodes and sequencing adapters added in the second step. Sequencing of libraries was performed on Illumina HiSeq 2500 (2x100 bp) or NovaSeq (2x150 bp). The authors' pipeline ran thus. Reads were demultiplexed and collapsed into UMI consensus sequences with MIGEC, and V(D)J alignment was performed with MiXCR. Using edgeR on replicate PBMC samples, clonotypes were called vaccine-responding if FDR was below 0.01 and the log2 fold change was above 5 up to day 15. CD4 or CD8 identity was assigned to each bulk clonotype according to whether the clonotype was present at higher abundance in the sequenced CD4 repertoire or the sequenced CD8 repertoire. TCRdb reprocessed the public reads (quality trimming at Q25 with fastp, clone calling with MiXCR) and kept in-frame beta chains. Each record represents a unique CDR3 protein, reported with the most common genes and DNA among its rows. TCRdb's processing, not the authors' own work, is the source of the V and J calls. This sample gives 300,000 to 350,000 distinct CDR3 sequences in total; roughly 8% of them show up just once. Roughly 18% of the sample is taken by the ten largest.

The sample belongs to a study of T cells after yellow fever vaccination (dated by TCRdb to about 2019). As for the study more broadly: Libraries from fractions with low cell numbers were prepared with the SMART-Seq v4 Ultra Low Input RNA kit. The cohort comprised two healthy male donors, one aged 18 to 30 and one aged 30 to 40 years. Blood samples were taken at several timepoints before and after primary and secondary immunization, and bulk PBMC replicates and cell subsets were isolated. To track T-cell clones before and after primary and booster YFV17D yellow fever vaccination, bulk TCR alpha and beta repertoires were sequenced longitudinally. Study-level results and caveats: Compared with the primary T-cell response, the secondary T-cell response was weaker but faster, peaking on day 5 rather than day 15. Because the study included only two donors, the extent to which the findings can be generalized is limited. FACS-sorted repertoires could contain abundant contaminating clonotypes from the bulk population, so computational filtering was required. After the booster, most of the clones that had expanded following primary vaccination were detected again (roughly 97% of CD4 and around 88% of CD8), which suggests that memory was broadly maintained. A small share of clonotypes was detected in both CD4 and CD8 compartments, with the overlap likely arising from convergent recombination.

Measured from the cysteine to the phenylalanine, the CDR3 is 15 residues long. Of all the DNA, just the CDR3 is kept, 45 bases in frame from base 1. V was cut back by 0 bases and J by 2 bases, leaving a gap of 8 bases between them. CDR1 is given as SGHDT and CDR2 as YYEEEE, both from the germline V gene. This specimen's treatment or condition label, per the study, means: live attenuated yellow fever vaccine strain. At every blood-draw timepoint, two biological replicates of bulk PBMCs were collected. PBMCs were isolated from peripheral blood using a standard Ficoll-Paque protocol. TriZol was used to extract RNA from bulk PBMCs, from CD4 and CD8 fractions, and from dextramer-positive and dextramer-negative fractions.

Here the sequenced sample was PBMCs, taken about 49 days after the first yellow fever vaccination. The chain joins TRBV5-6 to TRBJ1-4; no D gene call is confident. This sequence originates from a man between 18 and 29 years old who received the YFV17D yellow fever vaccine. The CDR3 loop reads CASSLDGVTNEKLFF. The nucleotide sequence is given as TGTGCCAGCAGCTTGGATGGGGTCACTAATGAAAAACTGTTTTTT. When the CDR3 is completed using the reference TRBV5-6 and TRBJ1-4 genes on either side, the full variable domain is DAGVTQSPTHLIKTRGQQVTLRCSPKSGHDTVSWYQQALGQGPQFIFQYYEEEERQRGNFPDRFSGHQFPNYSSELNVNALLLGDSALYLCASSLDGVTNEKLFFGSGTQLSVL.